These T cell receptor beta chains were read from a single sample in a study of neurological immune-mediated disorders. TCRdb fed the 5' RACE reads into MiXCR, producing one record per CDR3 protein. The sample lists more than 40,000 distinct CDR3 sequences, about 14% occurring once. The sample consisted of CD4+ T cells from blood. These receptors all come from an older woman with HTLV-1-associated myelopathy (HAM/TSP). CDR3s include the opening cysteine and the closing phenylalanine or tryptophan. D genes are given only for firm matches. Clone size, where shown, is once, few, many, or a class for clones that have expanded.

CDR3,DNA,length,V,J,size,D
CASSPGPLRELFF,TGTGCCAGCAGCCCTGGACCACTCAGGGAGCTGTTTTTT,13,TRBV11-2,TRBJ2-2,many,.
CASSTDQGTGNTIYF,TGTGCCAGCAGCACAGATCAGGGAACTGGAAACACCATATATTTT,15,TRBV6-5,TRBJ1-3,many,.
CASRRGEGLYGYTF,TGTGCCAGCAGGAGGGGAGAGGGGCTCTATGGCTACACCTTC,14,TRBV6-5,TRBJ1-2,many,.
CASSPRTGLEETQYF,TGCGCCAGCAGCCCAAGGACAGGGCTCGAGGAGACCCAGTACTTC,15,TRBV5-1,TRBJ2-5,many,TRBD1
CATSRGKASGQPQHF,TGTGCCACCAGCAGAGGGAAGGCCTCGGGTCAGCCCCAGCATTTT,15,TRBV15,TRBJ1-5,few,.
CASRHRQGNTEAFF,TGTGCCAGCAGACACAGACAGGGGAACACTGAAGCTTTCTTT,14,TRBV6-5,TRBJ1-1,.,TRBD1
CSARGRENWAMNTEAFF,TGCAGTGCTAGGGGTCGGGAGAATTGGGCCATGAACACTGAAGCTTTCTTT,17,TRBV20-1,TRBJ1-1,many,.
CASSLQRRWDSPNTEAFF,TGTGCCAGCAGCTTGCAGCGCCGATGGGACAGCCCTAACACTGAAGCTTTCTTT,18,TRBV7-9,TRBJ1-1,many,TRBD1
CASSLGNSRTDTQYF,TGCGCCAGCAGCCTAGGAAACAGTCGCACAGATACGCAGTATTTT,15,TRBV4-1,TRBJ2-3,many,.
CASSLHSSNTEAFF,TGTGCCAGCAGCTTACACTCCTCGAACACTGAAGCTTTCTTT,14,TRBV7-3,TRBJ1-1,many,.
CSARVAGAYEQYF,TGCAGTGCTAGAGTCGCAGGGGCCTACGAGCAGTACTTC,13,TRBV20-1,TRBJ2-7,many,.
CASNPYPRQGANEQYF,TGCGCCAGCAACCCTTATCCTCGACAGGGGGCAAACGAGCAGTACTTC,16,TRBV4-1,TRBJ2-7,many,TRBD1
CSAPQGGDGYTF,TGCAGTGCCCCACAGGGGGGAGATGGCTACACCTTC,12,TRBV20-1,TRBJ1-2,many,TRBD1
CASSPPRTGMRSSYYSPLHF,TGTGCCAGCTCACCACCGAGGACAGGGATGAGAAGCTCCTATTATTCACCCCTCCACTTT,20,TRBV18,TRBJ1-6,.,TRBD1
CSARGQDKVAGAFF,TGCAGTGCTAGGGGACAAGACAAGGTAGCGGGTGCTTTCTTT,14,TRBV20-1,TRBJ1-1,many,.
CSANTWRGPNEQYF,TGCAGTGCCAACACGTGGAGAGGCCCCAACGAGCAGTACTTC,14,TRBV20-1,TRBJ2-7,many,.
CSALRQLDNYGYTF,TGCAGTGCACTAAGACAGCTGGATAACTATGGCTACACCTTC,14,TRBV20-1,TRBJ1-2,many,.
CASSSGGAPWTEAFF,TGCGCCAGCAGCTCCGGGGGGGCCCCTTGGACTGAAGCTTTCTTT,15,TRBV5-1,TRBJ1-1,many,.
CASLPTGWTYEQYF,TGCGCCAGCCTTCCGACAGGGTGGACCTACGAGCAGTACTTC,14,TRBV5-1,TRBJ2-7,many,TRBD1
CASLDRGSYNEQFF,TGTGCCAGCTTGGACAGGGGCTCCTACAATGAGCAGTTCTTC,14,TRBV5-5,TRBJ2-1,once,TRBD1
CAWSVEGIYGYTF,TGTGCCTGGAGTGTGGAGGGGATCTATGGCTACACCTTC,13,TRBV30,TRBJ1-2,.,.
CASSPREGSGANVLTF,TGTGCCAGCTCACCCCGGGAGGGATCTGGGGCCAACGTCCTGACTTTC,16,TRBV18,TRBJ2-6,few,TRBD2
CASSVETGGGSPLHF,TGTGCCAGCAGCGTAGAGACAGGGGGCGGCTCACCCCTCCACTTT,15,TRBV9,TRBJ1-6,many,TRBD1
CASSAPATGERGYTF,TGTGCCAGCAGCGCCCCTGCGACGGGGGAGCGTGGCTACACCTTC,15,TRBV7-2,TRBJ1-2,many,.
CASSQGYYEQYF,TGTGCCAGCAGCCAGGGTTATTACGAGCAGTACTTC,12,TRBV3-1,TRBJ2-7,many,.
CASSLLGDSEKLFF,TGTGCCAGCAGCTTGTTAGGGGACAGTGAAAAACTGTTTTTT,14,TRBV5-5,TRBJ1-4,many,TRBD1
CATSPYEGGRNEQFF,TGTGCCACAAGTCCATATGAGGGGGGTAGGAATGAGCAGTTCTTC,15,TRBV19,TRBJ2-1,many,.
CASSVQGSEVGELFF,TGTGCCAGCAGCGTACAGGGATCGGAGGTCGGGGAGCTGTTTTTT,15,TRBV7-9,TRBJ2-2,.,.
CASSWTSGGVAYNEQFF,TGTGCCAGCAGTTGGACTAGCGGGGGGGTGGCCTACAATGAGCAGTTCTTC,17,TRBV6-1,TRBJ2-1,many,TRBD2
CASSPRSSGNTIYF,TGTGCCAGCAGCCCCCGTAGCTCTGGAAACACCATATATTTT,14,TRBV7-2,TRBJ1-3,.,.
CASRARQGGELFF,TGTGCCAGCAGAGCTCGACAGGGCGGGGAGCTGTTTTTT,13,TRBV2,TRBJ2-2,many,TRBD1
CASSLVLAGAGSYEQYF,TGCGCCAGCAGCTTGGTACTAGCGGGAGCGGGTTCCTACGAGCAGTACTTC,17,TRBV5-1,TRBJ2-7,few,TRBD2
CSARPASGGDTGELFF,TGCAGTGCTCGACCCGCTAGCGGGGGGGACACCGGGGAGCTGTTTTTT,16,TRBV20-1,TRBJ2-2,many,TRBD2
CASSLEQGVVNTEAFF,TGTGCCAGCAGTTTAGAACAGGGTGTTGTGAACACTGAAGCTTTCTTT,16,TRBV12-3/TRBV12-4,TRBJ1-1,many,.
CSVGVTGGVNEKLFF,TGCAGCGTTGGAGTGACAGGGGGAGTTAATGAAAAACTGTTTTTT,15,TRBV29-1,TRBJ1-4,many,TRBD1
CASSLGGAGITYNEQFF,TGTGCCAGCAGCTTAGGTGGAGCGGGAATCACCTACAATGAGCAGTTCTTC,17,TRBV11-3,TRBJ2-1,many,TRBD2
CAISGRAGDYGYTF,TGTGCCATCAGTGGGCGCGCGGGGGACTATGGCTACACCTTC,14,TRBV10-3,TRBJ1-2,many,.
CASSYGTGSQLSDTQYF,TGTGCCAGCAGTTACGGAACAGGGTCTCAGTTATCAGATACGCAGTATTTT,17,TRBV6-6,TRBJ2-3,many,.
CASSQDWATDTQYF,TGTGCCAGCAGCCAAGATTGGGCCACAGATACGCAGTATTTT,14,TRBV14,TRBJ2-3,many,.
CASSLYREQFF,TGCGCCAGCAGCTTGTACCGAGAGCAGTTCTTC,11,TRBV5-1,TRBJ2-1,many,.
CASSWGTGGGTDTQYF,TGCGCCAGCAGCTGGGGAACAGGGGGCGGCACAGATACGCAGTATTTT,16,TRBV5-1,TRBJ2-3,many,TRBD1
CASTRTGGLSYEQYF,TGCGCCAGCACCCGGACCGGAGGGCTCTCCTACGAGCAGTACTTC,15,TRBV5-1,TRBJ2-7,.,.
CASSVFGLRDRENGYTF,TGTGCCAGTAGTGTCTTCGGACTTCGGGACAGGGAGAATGGCTACACCTTC,17,TRBV19,TRBJ1-2,many,TRBD1
CASTLDRVSSEQFF,TGTGCCAGTACCCTAGACAGGGTTAGTAGTGAGCAGTTCTTC,14,TRBV19,TRBJ2-1,few,TRBD1
CSASRIGTSVSVLFYEQYF,TGCAGTGCCAGCCGTATTGGGACTAGCGTTTCTGTTCTTTTTTACGAGCAGTACTTC,19,TRBV20-1,TRBJ2-7,many,TRBD2
CSARYAGVTDTQYF,TGCAGTGCTCGCTACGCGGGGGTCACAGATACGCAGTATTTT,14,TRBV20-1,TRBJ2-3,many,TRBD2
CSAASGGEQYF,TGCAGTGCAGCTAGCGGGGGCGAGCAGTACTTC,11,TRBV20-1,TRBJ2-7,.,TRBD2
CASSLLGTGVYEQYF,TGTGCCAGTAGTCTTCTTGGGACAGGGGTTTACGAGCAGTACTTC,15,TRBV19,TRBJ2-7,many,TRBD1
CASSLGQNSPLHF,TGTGCCAGCAGCTTAGGGCAGAATTCACCCCTCCACTTT,13,TRBV7-9,TRBJ1-6,many,.